This T cell receptor (beta chain) was documented in a study of T cell responses to AZD1222 COVID-19 vaccine. The data were produced by immunoSEQ multiplex PCR, yet TCRdb's version contains in-frame clones alone and is incomplete. The sample lists 140,000 or so clones, 88% occurring once. In germline, CDR1 is LGHNA, CDR2 YSLEER. The CDR3 contains 15 residues. The V gene lost 3 bases and the J gene lost 7 bases, with 16 bases spanning the gap. This chain uses TRBV4-3 with TRBJ2-1; no firm D call. The receptor was isolated from an adult in good health. The sequences come from peripheral blood, collected on day 0 of AZD1222 vaccination. CDR3 region: CASSHGSLSANEQFF. The CDR3, as DNA: TGCGCCAGCAGCCACGGTTCGTTATCTGCGAATGAGCAGTTCTTC.